A selection of T cell receptor beta chains follows, all from one sample in a study of blood T cell repertoires in COVID-19. Sequencing was performed with immunoSEQ multiplex PCR; in TCRdb, only in-frame clones are kept and a portion is missing. The sample records about 220,000 clones, about four fifths being singletons. The sequenced material came from PBMCs or T cells enriched from blood (not recorded which). These receptors came from a woman in her 40s who had been exposed to COVID-19. The CDR3 runs from the conserved cysteine through the conserved F or W. A D gene is named only where the DNA matches it firmly. A clone size is listed for some rows: how often the clone was seen (once, few, many), or a class if it is expanded.

v_gene	abundance	j_gene	d_gene	CDR3aa	CDR3nt
TRBV28	.	TRBJ1-6	TRBD1	CASSPRQGARTPLHF	TGTGCCAGCAGTCCCCGACAGGGGGCAAGGACACCCCTCCACTTT
TRBV19	.	TRBJ1-1	.	CASQSDGGAGTEAFF	TGTGCCAGTCAGTCCGATGGGGGCGCGGGCACTGAAGCTTTCTTT
TRBV2	.	TRBJ1-2	TRBD1	CASTRDSDNYGYTF	TGTGCCAGCACCAGGGACAGCGATAACTATGGCTACACCTTC
TRBV5-6	.	TRBJ1-6	.	CASSVQNSPLHF	TGTGCCAGCAGCGTGCAGAATTCACCCCTCCACTTT
TRBV3-1/TRBV3-2	few	TRBJ2-7	TRBD1	CASSEPGQTYEQYF	TGTGCCAGCAGCGAACCGGGACAGACCTACGAGCAGTACTTC
TRBV7-2	.	TRBJ1-2	TRBD1	CASNLDRGYYGYTF	TGTGCCAGCAACCTAGACAGGGGGTATTATGGCTACACCTTC
TRBV2	.	TRBJ2-4	.	CASMVRNIAKNIQYF	TGTGCCAGCATGGTCAGAAACATAGCCAAAAACATTCAGTACTTC
TRBV6-5	.	TRBJ1-3	TRBD1	CASSRETGVGNTIYF	TGTGCCAGCAGTCGTGAGACAGGGGTTGGAAACACCATATATTTT
TRBV13	.	TRBJ1-1	.	CASSLGRRNTEAFF	TGTGCCAGCAGCTTAGGCAGAAGAAACACTGAAGCTTTCTTT
TRBV6-5	few	TRBJ1-2	TRBD1	CATLRGQDYGYTF	TGTGCCACCCTTCGAGGACAGGACTATGGCTACACCTTC
TRBV29-1	.	TRBJ2-7	TRBD2	CSVLWGEGYEQYF	TGCAGCGTCCTGTGGGGGGAGGGATACGAGCAGTACTTC
TRBV6-2/TRBV6-3	.	TRBJ2-6	TRBD1	CASSQPPGQGSGANVLTF	TGTGCCAGCAGTCAACCTCCGGGACAGGGCTCTGGGGCCAACGTCCTGACTTTC
TRBV5-4	.	TRBJ1-3	.	CASSPKSGVSSGNTIYF	TGTGCCAGCAGCCCCAAATCAGGCGTATCCTCTGGAAACACCATATATTTT
TRBV28	.	TRBJ1-1	.	CASRQGSWNTEAFF	TGTGCCAGCAGGCAGGGGTCGTGGAACACTGAAGCTTTCTTT
TRBV9	.	TRBJ2-2	.	CASSGGTALNTGELFF	TGTGCCAGCAGCGGCGGGACGGCCCTGAACACCGGGGAGCTGTTTTTT
TRBV13	.	TRBJ2-1	.	CASSFRENEQFF	TGTGCCAGCAGTTTCAGGGAAAATGAGCAGTTCTTC
TRBV11-2	.	TRBJ2-1	TRBD2	CASSLGGLAYNEQFF	TGTGCCAGCAGCTTAGGGGGACTAGCGTACAATGAGCAGTTCTTC
TRBV19	.	TRBJ1-1	.	CASVWNTEAFF	TGTGCCAGTGTATGGAACACTGAAGCTTTCTTT
TRBV4-3	.	TRBJ2-7	TRBD1	CASSQGRQGTYEQYF	TGCGCCAGCAGCCAAGGTCGACAGGGGACCTACGAGCAGTACTTC
TRBV5-1	.	TRBJ1-2	TRBD1	CASSLGGQNYGYTF	TGCGCCAGCAGCTTGGGGGGACAGAACTATGGCTACACCTTC
TRBV28	.	TRBJ1-1	TRBD1	CASSPAGQGETEAFF	TGTGCCAGCAGCCCCGCGGGACAGGGAGAGACTGAAGCTTTCTTT
TRBV3-1/TRBV3-2	.	TRBJ1-2	TRBD1	CASRGTVNSYGYTF	TGTGCCAGCCGAGGGACAGTAAACTCCTATGGCTACACCTTC
TRBV5-6	once	TRBJ2-2	TRBD2	CASSPLAGGLFGELFF	TGTGCCAGCAGCCCACTAGCGGGGGGGCTATTCGGGGAGCTGTTTTTT
TRBV7-9	.	TRBJ1-1	.	CASSQLTGPVLRAEAFF	TGTGCCAGCAGCCAGTTGACAGGCCCGGTTCTTAGGGCTGAAGCTTTCTTT
TRBV7-6	.	TRBJ2-1	TRBD2	CASSPGLAGVYNEQFF	TGTGCCAGCAGCCCCGGACTAGCGGGGGTGTACAATGAGCAGTTCTTC
TRBV10-3	.	TRBJ2-2	TRBD2	CAISEPGTSPTGELFF	TGTGCCATCAGTGAGCCCGGGACTAGCCCAACCGGGGAGCTGTTTTTT
TRBV4-2	.	TRBJ1-5	.	CASSQDFSLGNQPQHF	TGTGCCAGCAGCCAAGATTTCAGTCTTGGCAATCAGCCCCAGCATTTT
TRBV7-8	.	TRBJ2-5	.	CASSFRQIQETQYF	TGTGCCAGCAGCTTCAGACAGATCCAAGAGACCCAGTACTTC
TRBV20-1	.	TRBJ1-2	.	CSASRGDLYGYTF	TGCAGTGCTAGTCGCGGAGACCTCTATGGCTACACCTTC
TRBV5-6	.	TRBJ1-6	.	CASSFTRVDSPLHF	TGTGCCAGCAGCTTTACCAGGGTCGATTCACCCCTCCACTTT
TRBV6-5	.	TRBJ2-7	TRBD1	CASSPTGGAYEQYF	TGTGCCAGCAGTCCGACAGGGGGGGCCTACGAGCAGTACTTC
TRBV28	.	TRBJ1-2	.	CATVRGSNYGYTF	TGTGCCACCGTGCGGGGGTCTAACTATGGCTACACCTTC
TRBV7-2	.	TRBJ2-7	TRBD1	CASSLGQGAYEQYF	TGTGCCAGCAGCTTGGGACAGGGGGCTTACGAGCAGTACTTC
TRBV6-5	.	TRBJ1-1	.	CASIRGTEAFF	TGTGCCAGCATCCGCGGCACTGAAGCTTTCTTT
TRBV7-2	.	TRBJ1-3	.	CASSLAGARNTIYF	TGTGCCAGCAGCTTAGCAGGGGCAAGAAACACCATATATTTT
TRBV5-4	.	TRBJ2-7	TRBD1	CASSKGQGISYEQYF	TGTGCCAGCAGCAAGGGACAGGGAATCTCCTACGAGCAGTACTTC
TRBV18	.	TRBJ1-4	TRBD1	CASSPGTGGNEKLFF	TGTGCCAGCTCACCGGGGACAGGGGGGAATGAAAAACTGTTTTTT
TRBV7-6	.	TRBJ1-6	TRBD1	CASRGQGMARSPLHF	TGTGCCAGCAGGGGACAGGGAATGGCTAGATCACCCCTCCACTTT
TRBV18	.	TRBJ1-2	TRBD1	CASSPRQGMSYGYTF	TGTGCCAGCTCACCTCGACAGGGGATGTCCTATGGCTACACCTTC
TRBV19	.	TRBJ2-5	TRBD2	CASSPGLAGDQETQYF	TGTGCCAGTAGTCCGGGACTAGCGGGGGACCAAGAGACCCAGTACTTC
TRBV27	.	TRBJ1-2	.	CASSRTNNYGYTF	TGTGCCAGCAGCAGGACTAATAACTATGGCTACACCTTC
TRBV12-3/TRBV12-4	.	TRBJ2-4	.	CASSFTGINIQYF	TGTGCCAGCAGTTTTACAGGGATCAACATTCAGTACTTC
TRBV28	.	TRBJ1-5	TRBD1	CASTPGTDPSNQPQHF	TGTGCCAGCACCCCAGGGACAGACCCCTCTAATCAGCCCCAGCATTTT